These 5 T cell receptor beta chains share one sample of origin, sequenced in a study of cytomegalovirus exposure and HLA in healthy donors. PCR amplification relied on 60 Vbeta primers (plus 13 Jbeta primers). Generated by immunoSEQ multiplex PCR, the TCRdb table keeps only in-frame clones and is missing some. The table shows 160,000 or so clones, with approximately 72% occurring only once. The specimen was PBMCs. The receptors shown here come from a human donor in good health.

This clone was counted a single time. V and J are TRBV5-8 and TRBJ1-5, with no clear D. Germline assignment: CDR1 SGHTS and CDR2 YDEGEE. The CDR3 loop spans 15 amino acids. The V end lost 4 bases, the J end lost 0 bases, and 11 bases lay between the germline ends. CDR3 in DNA: TGTGCCAGCAGCGGTCTATCAAATAGCAATCAGCCCCAGCATTTT. It specifies CASSGLSNSNQPQHF.

V and J are TRBV14 and TRBJ1-2, with D uncertain. With 0 bases removed from V and 4 bases from J, the gap between germline ends came to 15 bases. This CDR3 spans 16 amino acids. CDR1 is SGHDN and CDR2 is FVKESK in the germline V gene. The CDR3, as DNA: TGTGCCAGCAGCCAAGATCTTGGCAGTACATTCTATGGCTACACCTTC. This translates into CASSQDLGSTFYGYTF.

The V call is TRBV2, the J call TRBJ2-3; 10 bases are a match to TRBD1. The CDR3 contains 19 residues. The trim removed 4 bases at V and 0 bases at J, leaving 13 bases unmatched. CDR1 and CDR2 (germline): SNHLY, FYNNEI. CDR3 DNA sequence: TGTGCCAGCAGTGGGGGGAGGACAGGGGGAGTTGCTAGCACAGATACGCAGTATTTT. This translates into CASSGGRTGGVASTDTQYF.

This rearrangement joins TRBV11-2 to TRBJ2-7; no clear D. Trimming cost V 6 bases and J 5 bases, with 14 bases left between them. The germline CDR1 and CDR2 sequences are SGHAT and FQNNGV. The CDR3 runs 13 residues. For the CDR3, the DNA is TGTGCCAGCAGTACCAACCACTTGAACGAGCAGTACTTC. Protein product: CASSTNHLNEQYF.

This chain connects TRBV2 to TRBJ2-2; TRBD2 matches 7 bases. After removal of 7 bases from V and 4 bases from J, the junction contained 9 bases not matched to a gene. The germline V gene has CDR1 SNHLY and CDR2 FYNNEI. This CDR3 has 15 amino acids. The DNA of the CDR3 is TGTGCCAGCAAGCGCAGCGGGGATGTCACCGGGGAGCTGTTTTTT. It encodes CASKRSGDVTGELFF.